This T cell receptor (beta chain) was identified in a study of identical twins (dated by TCRdb to 2016 to 2017). With regard to the full study: The study deep-sequenced TCR alpha and beta repertoires from monozygotic twins, unrelated adults of various ages and cord blood to test whether fetal clonotypes persist. To rule out contamination, replicate twin experiments were performed at different times with different library preparation protocols.

Every donor was a healthy Caucasian. Three pairs of female monozygotic twins, all aged roughly 18 to 29 years, made up the twin cohort. Positive isolation kits from Invitrogen were used to isolate the CD4+ and CD8+ T cell populations. Broader findings and caveats from the paper: Compared with coincidental sharing between unrelated individuals, out-of-frame TCR alpha sequences shared between twins had an excess of sequences with low generation probability. Because the same donors could not be followed over many years, the conclusions depended on cross-sectional statistical analysis. Out-of-frame TCR alpha sharing in monozygotic twins was systematically underestimated by recombination models, whereas sharing between unrelated individuals was in agreement with the recombination models. Zero-insertion analyses could be partly confounded by invariant T cells such as MAIT and iNKT, although diverse VJ usage argued against such confounding for most clonotypes. Fewer insertions were carried by abundant cord blood beta clonotypes; a weaker similar trend was observed in young adult naive repertoires, while no such trend was observed in memory repertoires. A weaker excess of twin sharing was found in beta out-of-frame sequences because the signal-to-noise ratio was lowered by fewer shared sequences.

This clonotype was recorded at least ten times. The target of this receptor is not known. The input lacks base qualities; no much larger clone sits a single base away. Libraries were made using 5' RACE. The instrument given in TCRdb is Illumina HiSeq 2000. Template switching introduced a universal primer binding site; the final cDNA contained a unique molecular identifier, enabling accurate counting of TCR cDNA molecules. First-strand cDNA for TCR alpha and beta chains was synthesized from specific primers in the conserved constant-segment region. To control for contamination, every cDNA library was double barcoded, receiving both a SMART-Mk sample barcode and Illumina barcodes. TruSeq adapter sequences and Illumina sample barcodes were added in two successive PCR steps. The Illumina HiSeq platform was used with custom primers to sequence TCR alpha and beta cDNA libraries. Turning to the authors' computational methods: Unique molecular identifiers were extracted from raw reads with MiGEC, and CDR3 positions were determined with MiXCR. Recombination models were inferred per individual with the repgenHMM and IGoR tools using an EM algorithm. Shared clonotypes were analyzed with the tcR package in R, and sharing was normalized by the product of cloneset sizes. To study raw recombination without the effects of thymic and clonal selection, out-of-frame nonproductive sequences were analyzed. The public reads were quality trimmed at Q25 with fastp and then assembled into clones with MiXCR by TCRdb, keeping productive beta chains. Here each entry gathers all rows of one CDR3 protein and keeps the most common genes and DNA. The V and J calls and clone size are TCRdb's, not the authors'. In all, the sample holds about 250,000 distinct CDR3 sequences, and approximately 7.3% of those were seen once. The ten largest clones represent about 5.8% of the sample.

These same records also appear under a second study, on yellow fever vaccine responses in identical twins. As the second study states: According to the authors, in identical twins the way T cells responded to vaccination appeared partly convergent and partly personalized. In identical twins, the study followed T cell clones that responded to the vaccine with precision.

This receptor was taken from a woman younger than 30 in good health. Sequenced material: CD8+ T cells sorted from blood.

The CDR3 here reads CSVEEGVVTEAFF. The DNA is TGCAGCGTTGAAGAGGGGGTGGTCACTGAAGCTTTCTTT. The chain is encoded by TRBV29-1 joined to TRBJ1-1, with a tentative D gene TRBD1 over 5 matching bases. The germline ends are 9 bases apart after V is trimmed by 0 bases and J by 4 bases. The CDR3 sequence holds 13 residues, the cysteine and phenylalanine included. Only the CDR3 DNA stays, 39 bases, in frame from base 1. The germline V gene gives CDR1 as SQVTM and CDR2 as ANQGSEA.